These 24 T cell receptor beta chains share one sample of origin, sequenced in a study of blood T cell repertoires in COVID-19. This table comes from immunoSEQ multiplex PCR, and its TCRdb copy is limited to in-frame clones, with some not included. The repertoire holds 310,000 or so clones, with roughly 90% as singletons. The sequencing sample was made of peripheral blood. The receptors here all came from a young woman with COVID-19, enrolled during active disease.

The rearrangement joins TRBV6-6 to TRBJ1-6; 11 positions match TRBD1. The CDR3 covers 14 residues. The J segment lost 9 bases and the V segment lost 6 bases, leaving 4 bases of the junction unmatched. Germline V gene sequence: CDR1 MNHNY, CDR2 SVGAGI (reference sequence). The CDR3 loop reads CASSAGTGGSPLHF. CDR3 in DNA: TGTGCCAGCAGCGCGGGGACAGGGGGTTCACCCCTCCACTTT.

The genes are TRBV27 and TRBJ2-7, with D maybe TRBD2 (6 bases). The V end lost 5 bases, the J end lost 7 bases, and 9 bases lay between the germline ends. The CDR3 spans 11 residues. Germline CDR1 is MNHEY and CDR2 is SMNVEV (reference sequence). DNA for the CDR3: TGTGCCAGCAGTACAGGAGGGGAGCAGTACTTC. Translation: CASSTGGEQYF.

J is TRBJ1-2 and V is TRBV6-6; 8 bases map to TRBD1. V shed 5 bases and J 0 bases; nucleotides not matched to a gene: 5. The germline gives CDR1 MNHNY, CDR2 SVGAGI (reference sequence). The CDR3 runs to 15 residues. The CDR3 coding sequence is TGTGCCAGCAGTGACGGACAGGGAGCTAACTATGGCTACACCTTC. This translates into CASSDGQGANYGYTF.

The chain combines TRBV30 with TRBJ1-2, with a possible D match to TRBD1 (6 bases). CDR1 is GTSNPN, CDR2 SVGIG, per germline (reference sequence). The CDR3 length is 18 residues. Trimming stripped 2 bases from V and 2 bases from J, with 24 bases between. The CDR3 protein is CAWSPLSPYLGQNYGYTF. For the CDR3, the DNA is TGTGCCTGGAGTCCACTATCCCCATACCTGGGACAAAACTATGGCTACACCTTC. Using reference TRBV30 and TRBJ1-2 for the parts outside the CDR3, the full variable domain is SQTIHQWPATLVQPVGSPLSLECTVEGTSNPNLYWYRQAAGRGLQLLFYSVGIGQISSEVPQNLSASRPQDRQFILSSKKLLLSDSGFYLCAWSPLSPYLGQNYGYTFGSGTRLTVV.

For the CDR3, the DNA is TGTGCCAGCAGCGTCAACCCGGACAGGGGACAGCATGGCTACACCTTC. Amino acids: CASSVNPDRGQHGYTF. The chain joins TRBV9 to TRBJ1-2, with TRBD1 matching 9 bases. Germline values: CDR1 SGDLS, CDR2 YYNGEE. With V trimmed by 2 bases and J by 6 bases, 11 bases remained unmatched. CDR3 length equals 16 residues.

This clone was seen once. The rearrangement links TRBV10-2 to TRBJ2-5; possibly TRBD2 for D (5 bases). The CDR3 runs 16 residues. V lost 0 bases and J lost 0, with 11 bases in between. Germline values: CDR1 WSHSY, CDR2 SAAADI. Here the CDR3 reads CASSESRRGYQETQYF. DNA of the CDR3: TGCGCCAGCAGTGAGTCGAGGCGAGGGTACCAAGAGACCCAGTACTTC.

The chain joins TRBV5-4 to TRBJ2-5; 8 bases agree with TRBD2. Germline assignment: CDR1 SGHNT and CDR2 YYREEE (reference sequence). The CDR3 length is 15 residues. J was trimmed by 5 bases and V by 4 bases; bases with no gene match: 10. The CDR3 region has the DNA TGTGCCAGCAGCCAGGGACTAGGAAGTGGGGAGACCCAGTACTTC. Translation: CASSQGLGSGETQYF.

V and J are TRBV5-8 and TRBJ1-2; D remains ambiguous. Germline CDR1 reads SGHTS; CDR2 reads YDEGEE. This CDR3 has 16 amino acids. Trimming cost V 4 bases and J 4 bases, with 20 bases left between them. The CDR3 bases are TGTGCCAGCAGCCGGGTTCCAGACCCCGGGTCCTATGGCTACACCTTC. Protein product: CASSRVPDPGSYGYTF.

This chain connects TRBV29-1 to TRBJ2-1, with 8 positions matching TRBD2. CDR1 is SQVTM and CDR2 is ANQGSEA in the germline V gene. The V segment lost 7 bases and the J segment 4 bases; nucleotides outside the gene matches: 9. This CDR3 is 14 amino acids long. The CDR3 coding sequence is TGCAGCGAAGGTCCAGCGGGAGCTTACAATGAGCAGTTCTTC. This sequence encodes CSEGPAGAYNEQFF.

The sample holds a few counts of this clone. The J gene is TRBJ1-2, the V gene TRBV11-2; 9 bases are shared with TRBD1. Trimming removed 2 bases from V and 3 bases from J; junction bases left unmatched: 7. Germline V lookup: CDR1 SGHAT, CDR2 FQNNGV. The CDR3 length is 16 residues. CDR3 loop: CASSLRGTGGDYGYTF. The CDR3 DNA reads as TGTGCCAGCAGCTTAAGAGGTACAGGGGGCGACTATGGCTACACCTTC.

The rearrangement joins TRBV5-6 to TRBJ1-1; possibly TRBD1 for D (5 bases). Germline V CDR1 and CDR2: SGHDT, YYEEEE. V was pared by 3 bases and J by 5 bases, with 14 bases between. The length of the CDR3 is 14 residues. The CDR3 here is CASSSQGGGTEAFF. The CDR3 nucleotides read TGTGCCAGCAGCTCCCAGGGCGGGGGGACTGAAGCTTTCTTT.

This rearrangement joins TRBV7-9 to TRBJ2-3; 13 bases match TRBD2. The V segment lost 5 bases and the J segment 0 bases; nucleotides outside the gene matches: 11. The CDR3 is 19 amino acids. Germline V gene lookup returns CDR1 SEHNR and CDR2 FQNEAQ (reference sequence). The CDR3 loop is CASSPNLRTSGRSTDTQYF. The DNA of the CDR3 is TGTGCCAGCAGCCCAAATTTACGGACTAGCGGGAGAAGCACAGATACGCAGTATTTT.

This chain uses TRBV7-9 with TRBJ2-3; 9 bases line up with TRBD1. CDR3 length: 14 residues. V was pared by 6 bases and J by 4 bases, with 5 bases of the junction left unmatched. Germline V gene sequence: CDR1 SEHNR, CDR2 FQNEAQ (reference sequence). This chain's CDR3 is CASRPGQGADTQYF. In nucleotides, the CDR3 is TGTGCCAGCAGGCCGGGACAGGGCGCAGATACGCAGTATTTT.

This chain joins TRBV6-4 and TRBJ2-3; 9 nucleotides align to TRBD2. Germline CDR1 is MRHNA and CDR2 is SNTAGT. After removal of 2 bases from V and 6 bases from J, the junction contained 6 bases not matched to a gene. The CDR3 sequence is 15 residues long. As DNA, the CDR3 is TGTGCCAGCAGTGACGAGGGCGGGAGGGCCGATACGCAGTATTTT. Encoded protein: CASSDEGGRADTQYF.

The CDR3: CASGLHGIYTF. In nucleotides, the CDR3 is TGTGCTAGTGGTTTGCACGGGATCTACACCTTC. The gene calls are TRBV12-5 and TRBJ1-2; unclear D gene. Looked up from germline, CDR1 is LGHNT and CDR2 is FRNRAP. This CDR3 has 11 residues. V was trimmed by 2 bases and J by 10 bases, leaving 8 bases between them.

V and J are TRBV27 and TRBJ2-7; perhaps TRBD2 as D (5 bases). The CDR3 loop spans 17 amino acids. Trimming pared 0 bases from V and 4 bases from J, leaving 19 bases between. Germline CDR1 MNHEY, CDR2 SMNVEV (reference sequence). CDR3 protein: CASSLSGGSPLGYEQYF. The CDR3 DNA reads TGTGCCAGCAGTTTATCGGGTGGGAGTCCGCTGGGTTACGAGCAGTACTTC.

The rearrangement uses TRBV30 and TRBJ2-3; 7 bases fit TRBD2. The V and J ends lost 0 bases and 4 bases, in that order; junction bases with no gene match: 7. The CDR3 length is 15 residues. Germline V gives CDR1 GTSNPN, CDR2 SVGIG (reference sequence). The CDR3 region has the DNA TGTGCCTGGAGTGTAACGGGAGGATTGGCAGATACGCAGTATTTT. Translating gives CAWSVTGGLADTQYF.

V gene TRBV5-1 combines with J gene TRBJ2-2, with D possibly matching TRBD2 (6 bases). The germline V gene encodes CDR1 SGHRS and CDR2 YFSETQ. The CDR3 consists of 15 residues. With 3 bases removed from V and 2 bases from J, the gap between germline ends came to 11 bases. The DNA of the CDR3 is TGCGCCAGCAGCTCCCCGGAGGGTAACACCGGGGAGCTGTTTTTT. The encoded protein is CASSSPEGNTGELFF.

V is TRBV19 and J is TRBJ1-2, with D perhaps matching TRBD1 (5 bases). V dropped 11 bases and J dropped 4 bases, with 11 bases sitting between them. Germline V CDR1 and CDR2: LNHDA, SQIVND (reference sequence). The CDR3 extends over 11 amino acids. CDR3 sequence: CAGRQGYGYTF. The CDR3 coding sequence is TGTGCCGGGAGGCAGGGCTATGGCTACACCTTC. Based on the CDR3 plus reference TRBV19 and TRBJ1-2, the full variable domain is DGGITQSPKYLFRKEGQNVTLSCEQNLNHDAMYWYRQDPGQGLRLIYYSQIVNDFQKGDIAEGYSVSREKKESFPLTVTSAQKNPTAFYLCAGRQGYGYTFGSGTRLTVV.

The chain uses TRBV7-9 and TRBJ1-1; D unclear. V lost 0 bases, J lost 1 base, and 9 bases lay in between. The germline V gene encodes CDR1 SEHNR and CDR2 FQNEAQ (reference sequence). The CDR3 has 15 amino acids. CDR3 amino acids: CASSLASPGNTEAFF. The CDR3 DNA reads TGTGCCAGCAGCTTAGCGAGTCCAGGGAACACTGAAGCTTTCTTT.

This chain uses TRBV5-6 with TRBJ1-4; TRBD1 agrees at 10 bases. CDR1 and CDR2 from the germline V gene are SGHDT and YYEEEE. The length of the CDR3 is 15 residues. V lost 0 bases and J lost 7; bases outside the gene matches: 3. The DNA of the CDR3 is TGTGCCAGCAGCTTGGGACAGGGGGCTGGTGAAAAACTGTTTTTT. Amino acids: CASSLGQGAGEKLFF.

This rearrangement joins TRBV19 to TRBJ2-2, with D possibly matching TRBD1 (5 bases). The CDR3 length is 15 residues. The germline V gene has CDR1 LNHDA and CDR2 SQIVND (reference sequence). V was shortened by 3 bases and J by 11 bases, with 19 bases between the two germline ends. CDR3 sequence reads: CASSISSTAHPELFF. The CDR3 nucleotides read TGTGCCAGTAGTATTAGTTCGACAGCTCACCCCGAGCTGTTTTTT.

This sequence joins TRBV5-1 and TRBJ1-1; D is ambiguous. Between the trimmed V and J ends, which lost 3 bases and 6 bases, there was a span of 21 bases. The length of the CDR3 is 16 residues. Germline V lookup: CDR1 SGHRS, CDR2 YFSETQ. The CDR3 spells CASSSGLWRPNPEAFF. CDR3 coding DNA: TGCGCCAGCAGCTCAGGCCTGTGGCGCCCCAACCCTGAAGCTTTCTTT.

The chain links TRBV3-1 (or the pseudogene TRBV3-2) to TRBJ1-2; weak D call: TRBD1 (5 bases). Trimming removed 1 base from V and 6 bases from J, with 15 bases in between. The germline V gene encodes CDR1 LGHDT and CDR2 YNNKEL (reference sequence). CDR3 length: 15 residues. The CDR3 DNA reads as TGTGCCAGCAGCCAAGGACAGAATCAGGACCATGGCTACACCTTC. It yields the protein CASSQGQNQDHGYTF.